Below are 4 T cell receptor beta chains sequenced from a single sample in a study of cytomegalovirus exposure and HLA in healthy donors. In the PCR, 60 Vbeta and 13 Jbeta primers were used. Produced via immunoSEQ multiplex PCR; TCRdb's table is partial and in-frame only. This table has approximately 30,000 clones, 55% to 80% appearing once. The sequencing sample was made of PBMCs. Every receptor here comes from a man aged 35 to 55 in good health and CMV-seropositive.

The gene calls are TRBV10-3 and TRBJ2-2, with 7 nucleotides matching TRBD1. The germline V gene encodes CDR1 ENHRY and CDR2 SYGVKD. Unmatched junction bases numbered 4, after V lost 0 bases and J lost 6 bases. CDR3 length equals 15 residues. This CDR3 reads CAISESTGRAGELFF. In nucleotides, the CDR3 is TGTGCCATCAGTGAGTCGACAGGGCGGGCCGGGGAGCTGTTTTTT.

This clone was counted between two and nine times. The chain recombines TRBV4-1 with TRBJ2-7; TRBD1 agrees at 8 bases. The CDR3 runs 16 residues. Germline CDR1 and CDR2: MGHRA and YSYEKL. Unmatched junction bases numbered 12, after V lost 3 bases and J lost 5 bases. The CDR3 reads CASSQGTGLLSDEQYF. For the CDR3, the DNA is TGCGCCAGCAGCCAGGGGACAGGCCTCCTCTCTGACGAGCAGTACTTC.

This sequence joins TRBV2 and TRBJ1-2; D ambiguous. CDR3 size: 11 residues. Germline CDR1 and CDR2: SNHLY and FYNNEI. Between the trimmed V and J ends, which lost 5 bases and 10 bases, there was a span of 11 bases. CDR3 sequence (DNA): TGTGCCAGCAGTTTAACAGAATACTACACCTTC. Translating gives CASSLTEYYTF.

This chain links TRBV5-6 with TRBJ1-2, with 7 bases identical to TRBD1. This CDR3 is 16 amino acids long. CDR1 is SGHDT, CDR2 YYEEEE, per germline. V shed 3 bases and J 6 bases; nucleotides not matched to a gene: 14. This CDR3 is CASSSTWDSVVHGYTF. The CDR3 coding sequence is TGTGCCAGCAGCTCGACCTGGGACAGCGTTGTACATGGCTACACCTTC.